The clone carrying this T cell receptor beta chain occurred a few times. Antigen unknown. Sequenced by immunoSEQ multiplex PCR; TCRdb stores in-frame clones only, minus some. The sample contains a few million clones, 95% of which appear only once. This entry is derived from a study of shared clonotypes between healthy human individuals. Study outcomes and limitations: A reduction in generation probabilities was seen for non-shared clonotypes relative to those shared by all four donors. Large sequencing depth failed to make sorted-subset sequencing complete, rarefaction showed.

V lost 5 bases and J lost 3, with 13 bases in between. There are 14 residues in the CDR3. CDR1 and CDR2 from the germline V gene are SEHNR and FQNEAQ (reference sequence). The sample consisted of naive CD4+ T cells sorted from blood. Sample subset: CD45RA+ positively selected. This sequence joins TRBV7-9 and TRBJ1-2; D uncertain. This clonotype was obtained from a man in his late teens or twenties in good health. The CDR3 coding sequence is TGTGCCAGCAGCACGAGCCGAGGTGACTATGGCTACACCTTC. Amino acids: CASSTSRGDYGYTF.